Listed below are T cell receptor beta chains from one sample, sequenced in a study of T cell repertoires and HLA-DP antigens. These receptors have no identified antigens. The protocol was immunoSEQ multiplex PCR, while the TCRdb copy is restricted to in-frame clones and leaves out a portion. Of roughly 73,000 clones listed, around 77% are singletons. Source material: CD4+ T cells from PBMCs. The receptors come from a man in his fifties or sixties in good health and CMV-seronegative. Both conserved end residues are part of each CDR3. The D gene is left open where the match is weak. Only part of the rows carry a size: once, few, many, or a class if the clone is expanded.

>TRBJ2-5|NA|TRBV20-1|NA
TGCAGTGCATACAAAGAGACCCAGTACTTC
CSAYKETQYF
>TRBJ1-2|NA|TRBV4-2|NA
TGTGCCAGCAGCCAAGATCAGACCCGGAGGTATGGCTACACCTTC
CASSQDQTRRYGYTF
>TRBJ2-5|NA|TRBV19|NA
TGTGCCAGTAGTGGCTCGGGTAACGGTGAGACCCAGTACTTC
CASSGSGNGETQYF
>TRBJ2-1|TRBD2|TRBV6-4|NA
TGTGCCAGCAGTGTACTAGCGGGAGATTTTGAGCAGTTCTTC
CASSVLAGDFEQFF
>TRBJ1-2|NA|TRBV29-1|NA
TGCAGCGTTGTCTCCGGGGCGGACTATGGCTACACCTTC
CSVVSGADYGYTF
>TRBJ1-3|NA|TRBV19|NA
TGTGCCACCACCCAGGGCTCTGGAAACACCATATATTTT
CATTQGSGNTIYF
>TRBJ1-5|NA|TRBV15|NA
TGTGCCACCAGCAGAGATAGCGGTAGCAATCAGCCCCAGCATTTT
CATSRDSGSNQPQHF
>TRBJ2-5|NA|TRBV18|NA
TGTGCCAGCTCACCAGCCCCGCAGGAGACCCAGTACTTC
CASSPAPQETQYF
>TRBJ1-2|NA|TRBV6-5|NA
TGTGCCAGCACCACACGGGTTGGGGGCTACACCTTC
CASTTRVGGYTF
>TRBJ1-2|TRBD1|TRBV5-1|NA
TGCGCCAGCAGCTTGGGGGCCGGGACAGGGCGTTATGGCTACACCTTC
CASSLGAGTGRYGYTF
>TRBJ2-3|NA|TRBV30|NA
TGTGCCTGGAGTGTTGGGATCAGCACAGATACGCAGTATTTT
CAWSVGISTDTQYF
>TRBJ1-5|TRBD1|TRBV28|NA
TGTGCCAGCAGTTATGTCAGGGGGCGACAGCCCCAGCATTTT
CASSYVRGRQPQHF
>TRBJ1-2|TRBD1|TRBV27|NA
TGTGCCAGCAGTCCGTTAACAGGGGGGAACTATGGCTACACCTTC
CASSPLTGGNYGYTF
>TRBJ2-2|TRBD1|TRBV5-1|NA
TGCGCCAGCAGCGGAGGACAGGGCCTTTCCACCGGGGAGCTGTTTTTT
CASSGGQGLSTGELFF
>TRBJ2-5|TRBD1|TRBV18|NA
TGTGCCAGCTCACCACCGGCCAGGGGGTCCCAAGAGACCCAGTACTTC
CASSPPARGSQETQYF
>TRBJ1-5|TRBD1|TRBV7-9|few
TGTGCCAGCAGCTCGTGGACAGGGACTAGCAATCAGCCCCAGCATTTT
CASSSWTGTSNQPQHF
>TRBJ2-1|TRBD2|TRBV9|NA
TGTGCCAGCAGCGTAGTAGGAGCGGGGGGGCTCGATGAGCAGTTCTTC
CASSVVGAGGLDEQFF
>TRBJ1-1|NA|TRBV15|NA
TGTGCCACCAGCAGAGATAGACTAGCTGAAGCTTTCTTT
CATSRDRLAEAFF
>TRBJ1-3|TRBD1|TRBV19|NA
TGTGCCAGTAGTACTCCGGGACAGGGCGCTGGAAACACCATATATTTT
CASSTPGQGAGNTIYF
>TRBJ1-2|TRBD1|TRBV4-2|once
TGTGCCAGCAGCCGGACGACAGGGGTAGACTATGGCTACACCTTC
CASSRTTGVDYGYTF
>TRBJ2-2|NA|TRBV2|NA
TGTGCCAGCAGTCCTTCTCCAGGGACAACCACCGGGGAGCTGTTTTTT
CASSPSPGTTTGELFF
>TRBJ2-7|TRBD2|TRBV9|NA
TGTGCCAGCAGCGCCCGACTAGCGGGGCCCTACGAGCAGTACTTC
CASSARLAGPYEQYF
>TRBJ2-7|NA|TRBV11-2|NA
TGTGCCAGCAGCTTGGGGCACTCCTACGAGCAGTACTTC
CASSLGHSYEQYF
>TRBJ2-5|TRBD1|TRBV7-2|few
TGTGCCAGCAGCCCCGGGACAGCGGAGACCCAGTACTTC
CASSPGTAETQYF
>TRBJ1-5|NA|TRBV5-6|NA
TGTGCCAGCAGCCGGAGGATTAGCGATCAGCCCCAGCATTTT
CASSRRISDQPQHF
>TRBJ2-3|TRBD2|TRBV10-2|NA
TGCGCCAGCAGTGACGGGGGGACTAGCGGGATGAGGCATACGCAGTATTTT
CASSDGGTSGMRHTQYF
>TRBJ1-5|NA|TRBV7-9|NA
TGTGCCAGCACTACTGGGGCGAGGGGCAATCAGCCCCAGCATTTT
CASTTGARGNQPQHF
>TRBJ1-5|NA|TRBV7-2|NA
TGTGCCAGCAGCTTAGCTGGCCTTAGCAATCAGCCCCAGCATTTT
CASSLAGLSNQPQHF